Listed here are 27 T cell receptor beta chains from one sample, sequenced in a study of cytomegalovirus exposure and HLA in healthy donors. The study ran its PCR with 60 Vbeta and 13 Jbeta primers. Data came from immunoSEQ multiplex PCR; TCRdb stores just in-frame clones and leaves some out. The table records under 200,000 clones, 65% to 90% of them present only once. The sample was PBMCs. The receptors originated from a man aged 50 or older in good health and CMV-seropositive.

The gene calls are TRBV6-1 and TRBJ2-5, with TRBD1 matching over 9 bases. The germline CDR1 and CDR2 sequences are MNHNS and SASEGT. The CDR3 length is 15 residues. With V trimmed by 6 bases and J by 5 bases, 10 bases remained unmatched. CDR3 amino acids: CASRILQGAQETQYF. The CDR3 nucleotides are TGTGCCAGCAGGATACTACAGGGGGCTCAGGAGACCCAGTACTTC.

This chain connects TRBV2 to TRBJ2-3; D not resolved. Trimming shortened V by 3 bases and J by 4 bases, and 5 bases separated the two germline ends. The CDR3 covers 12 residues. Germline V gives CDR1 SNHLY, CDR2 FYNNEI. CDR3 coding DNA: TGTGCCAGCAGTGAGAGTTCAGATACGCAGTATTTT. This sequence encodes CASSESSDTQYF.

The genes are TRBV21-1 and TRBJ2-7; the listed D gene, TRBD1, was not tested against the DNA. TRBV21-1 counts as a pseudogene. This CDR3 contains 16 residues. CDR3 amino acids: CATLQAYRTGSYEQYV. The CDR3 DNA is TGTGCCACACTACAGGCATATCGGACAGGGTCCTACGAGCAGTACGTC.

The V gene is TRBV6-5, the J gene TRBJ1-1; 8 bases line up with TRBD1. CDR1 is MNHEY, CDR2 SVGAGI, per germline. V trimming: 7 bases; J trimming: 1 base; junction bases outside the gene matches: 5. The CDR3 sequence is 14 residues long. The CDR3 loop is CASTRDRGNTEAFF. In DNA form, the CDR3 reads TGTGCCAGCACCCGAGACAGGGGGAACACTGAAGCTTTCTTT.

As for this clone: The CDR3 ends on some other residue instead of the conserved phenylalanine or tryptophan, so this is likely a read error. Because the CDR3's place on the DNA is in doubt, the DNA is left out and the CDR3 is given as listed by TCRdb. This chain links TRBV4-2 with TRBJ1-4; TRBD1, as called in the table, went unchecked against the DNA. Germline CDR1 and CDR2: LGHNA and YNFKEQ. The CDR3 adds up to 9 amino acids, both ends counted. The CDR3 region is CASSLVGGQ.

This chain links TRBV21-1 with TRBJ1-1. TRBV21-1 is marked as a pseudogene. CDR3 length: 19 residues. The CDR3 DNA sequence: TGTGCCAGCAGCAAAGAGGGTGCCAGAAGCCCTCGCGGGGCTAGGAAGGCTTTCTTT. It specifies CASSKEGARSPRGARKAFF.

The chain combines TRBV7-9 with TRBJ2-7; D gene unclear. V shed 7 bases and J shed 0 bases, with 13 bases lying between them. This CDR3 is 14 amino acids long. In germline, CDR1 is SEHNR, CDR2 FQNEAQ (reference sequence). The CDR3 DNA is TGTGCCAGCACCCCGGAAGGAGTCTCCTACGAGCAGTACTTC. Encoded protein: CASTPEGVSYEQYF.

The chain links TRBV18 to TRBJ2-4; tentative D call: TRBD1 (5 bases). This CDR3 is 15 amino acids long. V lost 3 bases to trimming and J lost 5 bases, with 14 bases between them. Germline-derived CDR1 and CDR2 are KGHSH and LQKENI. For the CDR3, the DNA is TGTGCCAGCTCACCTTTCACAGGAATGGAAAACATTCAGTACTTC. It encodes CASSPFTGMENIQYF. The variable domain in full, with the rest retrieved from reference TRBV18 and TRBJ2-4, is NAGVMQNPRHLVRRRGQEARLRCSPMKGHSHVYWYRQLPEEGLKFMVYLQKENIIDESGMPKERFSAEFPKEGPSILRIQQVVRGDSAAYFCASSPFTGMENIQYFGAGTRLSVL.

The J gene is TRBJ1-2, the V gene TRBV5-4; tentatively, D is TRBD1 (6 bases). Trimming stripped 3 bases from V and 4 bases from J, with 13 bases between. The CDR3 runs 14 residues. In germline, CDR1 is SGHNT, CDR2 YYREEE (reference sequence). The CDR3 loop is CASSSTGRGYGYTF. CDR3 nucleotide sequence: TGTGCCAGCAGCTCTACAGGGAGGGGCTATGGCTACACCTTC. The full variable domain, with the rest looked up from reference TRBV5-4 and TRBJ1-2, is ETGVTQSPTHLIKTRGQQVTLRCSSQSGHNTVSWYQQALGQGPQFIFQYYREEENGRGNFPPRFSGLQFPNYSSELNVNALELDDSALYLCASSSTGRGYGYTFGSGTRLTVV.

The chain recombines TRBV5-6 with TRBJ2-7; the match to TRBD1 covers 8 bases. The length of the CDR3 is 13 residues. The J segment lost 6 bases and the V segment lost 4 bases, leaving 6 bases of the junction unmatched. The germline gives CDR1 SGHDT, CDR2 YYEEEE. The CDR3 nucleotides are TGTGCCAGCAGCATTGACAGGGGAGGCGAGCAGTACTTC. The encoded protein is CASSIDRGGEQYF.

This clone came up a few times. V is TRBV6-5 and J is TRBJ2-7, with D possibly matching TRBD2 (5 bases). The germline V gene encodes CDR1 MNHEY and CDR2 SVGAGI. The CDR3 is made up of 14 amino acids. Trimming pared 4 bases from V and 3 bases from J, leaving 13 bases between. The CDR3 loop reads CASSSPQRRYEQYF. CDR3 DNA sequence: TGTGCCAGCAGTTCCCCGCAGCGGCGCTACGAGCAGTACTTC.

The CDR3 region is CASIETAWGTEAFF. The CDR3, as DNA: TGTGCCAGCATAGAGACAGCCTGGGGCACTGAAGCTTTCTTT. The chain joins TRBV19 to TRBJ1-1, with D possibly matching TRBD1 (5 bases). V was pared by 9 bases and J by 4 bases, with 18 bases between. Per germline, CDR1 LNHDA and CDR2 SQIVND (reference sequence). The length of the CDR3 is 14 residues.

The chain uses TRBV7-9 and TRBJ2-2; 11 positions match TRBD2. V shed 3 bases, J shed 4 bases, and the junction held 10 bases outside the gene matches. Germline V lookup: CDR1 SEHNR, CDR2 FQNEAQ (reference sequence). This CDR3 region has 18 residues. The CDR3 reads CASSFPTSGMDITGELFF. The CDR3 DNA sequence: TGTGCCAGCAGCTTCCCGACTAGCGGGATGGATATCACCGGGGAGCTGTTTTTT.

This chain joins TRBV9 and TRBJ2-1; 9 positions match TRBD2. V dropped 1 base and J dropped 4; count of bases not matched to a gene: 3. The CDR3 totals 15 residues. CDR1 is SGDLS and CDR2 is YYNGEE in the germline V gene. CDR3 nucleotides: TGTGCCAGCAGCGTACTAGCGGGGACGTACAATGAGCAGTTCTTC. This codes for CASSVLAGTYNEQFF.

The rearrangement links TRBV5-1 to TRBJ1-1; D unclear. Germline V CDR1 and CDR2: SGHRS, YFSETQ. The CDR3 spans 14 residues. Between the trimmed V and J ends, which lost 2 bases and 4 bases, there was a span of 12 bases. The CDR3 coding sequence is TGCGCCAGCAGCTTTTCCCAGAGAGGCACTGAAGCTTTCTTT. Translating gives CASSFSQRGTEAFF.

The CDR3 is CASSQTSSANTGELFF. The DNA for the CDR3 is TGTGCCAGCAGCCAGACTTCTAGTGCGAACACCGGGGAGCTGTTTTTT. The chain uses TRBV11-2 and TRBJ2-2, with D uncertain. Per germline, CDR1 SGHAT and CDR2 FQNNGV. V lost 5 bases and J lost 0, with 13 bases in between. There are 16 residues in the CDR3.

The CDR3 reads CSVGPLTANTEAFF. The CDR3 bases are TGCAGCGTTGGCCCACTGACAGCGAACACTGAAGCTTTCTTT. The chain uses TRBV29-1 and TRBJ1-1, with D perhaps matching TRBD1 (5 bases). Trimming removed 4 bases from V and 1 base from J, with 13 bases in between. This CDR3 has 14 residues. Per germline, CDR1 SQVTM and CDR2 ANQGSEA.

The chain couples TRBV30 to TRBJ2-7; D may be TRBD2 (5 bases). The germline CDR1 and CDR2 sequences are GTSNPN and SVGIG (reference sequence). The germline V and J ends were trimmed by 2 bases and 0 bases, with 8 bases remaining between them. This CDR3 has 13 residues. The CDR3: CAWSRGSSYEQYV. The CDR3 coding sequence is TGTGCCTGGAGTAGAGGGAGCTCCTACGAGCAGTACGTC.

The chain carries TRBV30 and TRBJ1-1, with TRBD1 matching over 9 bases. After removal of 4 bases from V and 4 bases from J, the junction contained 7 bases not matched to a gene. The length of the CDR3 is 14 residues. Germline-derived CDR1 and CDR2 are GTSNPN and SVGIG (reference sequence). In DNA form, the CDR3 reads TGTGCCTGGATTTGGGGACAGGGATCCACTGAAGCTTTCTTT. Translating gives CAWIWGQGSTEAFF.

This chain joins TRBV18 and TRBJ2-1; 10 bases are a match to TRBD2. Germline CDR1 is KGHSH and CDR2 is LQKENI. J was trimmed by 7 bases and V by 0 bases; bases with no gene match: 6. This CDR3 spans 16 amino acids. The CDR3 loop is CASSPPGIAGGNEQFF. The CDR3 DNA is TGTGCCAGCTCACCACCGGGGATAGCGGGGGGAAATGAGCAGTTCTTC.

This rearrangement joins TRBV5-6 to TRBJ2-7; 7 positions agree with TRBD2. This CDR3 comprises 14 residues. Germline lookup yields CDR1 SGHDT and CDR2 YYEEEE. The trim removed 4 bases at V and 6 bases at J, leaving 10 bases unmatched. The CDR3 spells CASSAGDAVGEQYF. Written as DNA, the CDR3 is TGTGCCAGCAGCGCGGGGGACGCGGTTGGCGAGCAGTACTTC.

The rearrangement links TRBV27 to TRBJ2-3; D unresolved. The germline CDR1 and CDR2 sequences are MNHEY and SMNVEV (reference sequence). Trimming pared 5 bases from V and 3 bases from J, leaving 12 bases between. The CDR3 spans 14 residues. The chain's CDR3 is CASSLLESTDTQYF. In DNA, the CDR3 is TGTGCCAGCAGTCTCCTTGAGAGTACAGATACGCAGTATTTT.

The V gene is TRBV11-2, the J gene TRBJ2-5; the D gene is possibly TRBD1 (6 bases). The J call may be faulty, since TRBJ2-7 better matches the DNA end. The CDR3 runs to 15 residues. From germline, CDR1 is SGHAT and CDR2 FQNNGV. CDR3 nucleotide sequence: TGTGCCAGCAGACCTGCCGGGACATTCAACTACGAGCAGTACTTC. Translating it yields CASRPAGTFNYEQYF.

V and J are TRBV29-1 and TRBJ1-3; TRBD1 matches at 7 bases. The J segment lost 3 bases and the V segment lost 4 bases, leaving 3 bases of the junction unmatched. Germline loops: CDR1 SQVTM, CDR2 ANQGSEA. The CDR3 sequence is 13 residues long. The CDR3 loop is CSVVSGGGNTIYF. The CDR3 DNA sequence: TGCAGCGTTGTCTCAGGGGGTGGAAACACCATATATTTT.

This chain uses TRBV5-1 with TRBJ2-1, with 13 nucleotides matching TRBD2. The CDR3 runs to 16 residues. Per germline, CDR1 SGHRS and CDR2 YFSETQ. The junction had 5 bases not matched to a gene; V was cut back by 4 bases and J by 4 bases. The CDR3 sequence is CASSRLAGGLYNEQFF. The CDR3 DNA reads TGCGCCAGCAGCCGACTAGCGGGGGGCCTTTACAATGAGCAGTTCTTC.

The V and J genes are TRBV28 and TRBJ2-3, with 8 positions matching TRBD2. J gave up 0 bases and V 5 bases, and 7 bases lay outside the gene matches. CDR3 size: 16 residues. Germline CDR1 is MDHEN and CDR2 is SYDVKM. The CDR3 loop is CASSTLAGLSTDTQYF. The CDR3 nucleotides are TGTGCCAGCAGTACCTTAGCGGGGCTAAGCACAGATACGCAGTATTTT. The whole variable domain, remainder taken from reference TRBV28 and TRBJ2-3, is DVKVTQSSRYLVKRTGEKVFLECVQDMDHENMFWYRQDPGLGLRLIYFSYDVKMKEKGDIPEGYSVSREKKERFSLILESASTNQTSMYLCASSTLAGLSTDTQYFGPGTRLTVL.

The chain carries TRBV18 and TRBJ2-7; D is perhaps TRBD2 (5 bases). Trimming left V 3 bases short and J 6 bases short, with 12 bases between. Per germline, CDR1 KGHSH and CDR2 LQKENI. This CDR3 comprises 13 residues. The CDR3 nucleotides read TGTGCCAGCTCACCTAGAAGCGGTAGCGAGCAGTACTTC. It codes for CASSPRSGSEQYF.